The 23 T cell receptor beta chains below come from one sample, sequenced in a study of long-term antiretroviral therapy in people with HIV (dated by TCRdb to between 2021 and 2024). The immunoSEQ hsTCRB v3.0 assay was used at survey level resolution to sequence the TRB variable region. TCRdb mirrors the immuneACCESS table, restricted to in-frame sequences. Some clones are absent from its copies; in checked studies, under half trace to an unresolved V gene, and the reason for the others is unknown. This sample has almost 25,000 clones in its table, and 65% to 90% of those were observed once. The top ten constitute about 2.1% of the sample. The specimen comprised unsorted PBMCs, sampled 3 years after starting antiretroviral therapy. The receptors come from a man aged 45-65 years with HIV.

This clone has just one count. The CDR3 region is CASSLSRSDGELFF. The DNA for the CDR3 is TGTGCCAGCAGTTTATCAAGGTCTGACGGGGAGCTGTTTTTT. The chain couples TRBV27 to TRBJ2-2; D ambiguous. V lost 0 bases to trimming and J lost 7 bases, with 9 bases between them. Germline V gives CDR1 MNHEY, CDR2 SMNVEV (reference sequence). The CDR3 has 14 amino acids.

This chain joins TRBV6-5 and TRBJ2-6; D is ambiguous. Germline loops: CDR1 MNHEY, CDR2 SVGAGI. The CDR3 totals 14 residues. Trimming took 2 bases from V and 0 from J, leaving 2 bases between them. The DNA of the CDR3 is TGTGCCAGCAGTTACAGCTCTGGGGCCAACGTCCTGACTTTC. Translated: CASSYSSGANVLTF.

V usage is TRBV7-2 and J usage is TRBJ2-7; D is perhaps TRBD2 (5 bases). V dropped 1 base and J dropped 3 bases, with 10 bases sitting between them. Germline V gives CDR1 SGHTA, CDR2 FQGNSA. The CDR3 spans 14 residues. CDR3 region: CASSLVDLGYEQYF. The CDR3 DNA reads as TGTGCCAGCAGCTTAGTGGACTTAGGCTACGAGCAGTACTTC.

The sample holds a few counts of this clone. The gene calls are TRBV11-2 and TRBJ1-3; D unclear. Looked up from germline, CDR1 is SGHAT and CDR2 is FQNNGV. The CDR3 is 15 residues long. Deletions cut 5 bases from V and 0 bases from J, with 11 bases between. CDR3 DNA: TGTGCCAGCAGCAGCCCCCGGTTCTCTGGAAACACCATATATTTT. Translating it yields CASSSPRFSGNTIYF.

The chain couples TRBV6-5 to TRBJ2-2, with 7 bases aligning to TRBD2. CDR1 is MNHEY and CDR2 is SVGAGI in the germline V gene. V gave up 2 bases and J gave up 1 base; unmatched junction bases: 1. The CDR3 spans 15 residues. CDR3 protein: CASSYERGNTGELFF. CDR3 bases: TGTGCCAGCAGTTACGAGCGGGGGAACACCGGGGAGCTGTTTTTT.

J is TRBJ2-7 and V is TRBV6-5; TRBD2 matches 11 bases. V was clipped by 6 bases and J by 0 bases; unmatched bases: 4. The CDR3 consists of 15 residues. The V gene's germline CDR1 is MNHEY and CDR2 SVGAGI. The CDR3 DNA reads as TGTGCCAGCAGCGAAACTAGCGGGAGCTCCTACGAGCAGTACTTC. Protein: CASSETSGSSYEQYF.

The V gene is TRBV9, the J gene TRBJ2-5; D uncertain. This CDR3 is built from 15 residues. Deletions cut 3 bases from V and 0 bases from J, with 12 bases between. Germline assignment: CDR1 SGDLS and CDR2 YYNGEE. CDR3 protein: CASSGGPRHQETQYF. CDR3 bases: TGTGCCAGCAGCGGAGGCCCGCGCCACCAAGAGACCCAGTACTTC.

The chain uses TRBV18 and TRBJ2-7, with a possible D match to TRBD2 (6 bases). Germline V lookup: CDR1 KGHSH, CDR2 LQKENI. The CDR3 consists of 12 residues. The germline V and J ends were trimmed by 3 bases and 5 bases, with 8 bases remaining between them. CDR3 coding DNA: TGTGCCAGCTCACCGACTAGGGACGAGCAGTACTTC. Encoded protein: CASSPTRDEQYF.

This clone was recorded a few times. The chain carries TRBV7-9 and TRBJ2-7; D unresolved. This CDR3 is built from 13 residues. The V gene lost 4 bases and the J gene lost 5 bases, with 12 bases spanning the gap. The germline CDR1 and CDR2 sequences are SEHNR and FQNEAQ (reference sequence). DNA for the CDR3: TGTGCCAGCAGCTGGGCTAGGAGCCACGAGCAGTACTTC. Protein product: CASSWARSHEQYF.

This rearrangement joins TRBV2 to TRBJ2-2, with a weak D call TRBD1 (6 bases). V was clipped by 5 bases and J by 3 bases, with 10 bases between them. Germline assignment: CDR1 SNHLY and CDR2 FYNNEI. CDR3 size: 14 residues. The CDR3 loop is CASSKDRYTGELFF. CDR3 bases: TGTGCCAGCAGTAAGGACAGATACACCGGGGAGCTGTTTTTT.

The chain recombines TRBV5-1 with TRBJ2-6, with D possibly matching TRBD1 (7 bases). The CDR3 is made up of 20 amino acids. V was pared by 1 base and J by 0 bases, with 20 bases between. Germline V gene sequence: CDR1 SGHRS, CDR2 YFSETQ. The CDR3 nucleotides read TGCGCCAGCAGCTTGTTCAGGGGGACTTATCAAAGCTCTGGGGCCAACGTCCTGACTTTC. Protein sequence: CASSLFRGTYQSSGANVLTF.

This clone was counted only a few times. The chain recombines TRBV10-1 with TRBJ1-5; D gene ambiguous. The CDR3 is made up of 13 amino acids. In germline, CDR1 is WNHNN, CDR2 SYGVQD (reference sequence). V lost 2 bases to trimming and J lost 3 bases, with 5 bases between them. The CDR3 region is CASSEDFNQPQHF. In DNA form, the CDR3 reads TGCGCCAGCAGTGAGGACTTCAATCAGCCCCAGCATTTT.

V usage is TRBV7-9 and J usage is TRBJ2-7; D is possibly TRBD2 (5 bases). The germline gives CDR1 SEHNR, CDR2 FQNEAQ (reference sequence). The CDR3 spans 13 residues. Trimming shortened V by 2 bases and J by 7 bases, and 12 bases separated the two germline ends. The CDR3 region has the DNA TGTGCCAGCAGCTTACTCGAGGGTGGGGAGCAGTACTTC. This gives the protein CASSLLEGGEQYF.

The rearrangement uses TRBV5-1 and TRBJ2-1; 7 positions match TRBD1. V dropped 0 bases and J dropped 7; count of bases not matched to a gene: 7. This CDR3 is built from 15 residues. CDR1 and CDR2 from the germline V gene are SGHRS and YFSETQ. CDR3 sequence reads: CASSLVGGLRNEQFF. CDR3 nucleotides: TGCGCCAGCAGCTTGGTAGGGGGCCTAAGAAATGAGCAGTTCTTC.

The chain employs TRBV7-8 and TRBJ2-5, with TRBD2 matching over 7 bases. V lost 3 bases and J lost 4; bases outside the gene matches: 5. The CDR3 covers 14 residues. The germline V gene has CDR1 SGHVS and CDR2 FQNEAQ. CDR3 nucleotide sequence: TGTGCCAGCAGCTTCATAGGGGAGGGAGAGACCCAGTACTTC. It is translated as CASSFIGEGETQYF.

The chain employs TRBV5-1 and TRBJ1-6; D unclear. Germline-derived CDR1 and CDR2 are SGHRS and YFSETQ. Between the trimmed V and J ends, which lost 4 bases and 0 bases, there was a span of 8 bases. This CDR3 spans 15 amino acids. CDR3 coding DNA: TGCGCCAGCAGCCTCTTGAGCTCCTATAATTCACCCCTCCACTTT. The encoded protein is CASSLLSSYNSPLHF.

This chain uses TRBV27 with TRBJ2-7; a weak D match, TRBD1 (6 bases). Germline loops: CDR1 MNHEY, CDR2 SMNVEV (reference sequence). The CDR3 sequence is 15 residues long. The germline V and J ends were trimmed by 6 bases and 0 bases, with 15 bases remaining between them. CDR3 DNA sequence: TGTGCCAGCAGACCACTACAGGGATTCTCCTACGAGCAGTACTTC. Translating it yields CASRPLQGFSYEQYF.

This chain's CDR3 is CASSPRGQGNTEAFF. CDR3 sequence (DNA): TGTGCCAGCAGCCCGAGGGGACAGGGGAACACTGAAGCTTTCTTT. V and J are TRBV11-3 and TRBJ1-1; 9 bases are a match to TRBD1. The germline V gene has CDR1 SGHNT and CDR2 YENEEA. V lost 5 bases, J lost 1 base, and 5 bases stayed unmatched. This CDR3 region has 15 residues.

The chain recombines TRBV19 with TRBJ1-5; D perhaps matches TRBD1 (5 bases). Trimming pared 2 bases from V and 6 bases from J, leaving 11 bases between. The CDR3 covers 14 residues. Germline CDR1 LNHDA, CDR2 SQIVND (reference sequence). CDR3 sequence: CASSIPGIFQPQHF. The CDR3 DNA follows: TGTGCCAGTAGTATACCAGGGATTTTTCAGCCCCAGCATTTT. Looking up the rest from reference TRBV19 and TRBJ1-5 gives the full variable domain: DGGITQSPKYLFRKEGQNVTLSCEQNLNHDAMYWYRQDPGQGLRLIYYSQIVNDFQKGDIAEGYSVSREKKESFPLTVTSAQKNPTAFYLCASSIPGIFQPQHFGDGTRLSIL.

The chain has TRBV6-1 and TRBJ1-5; 8 bases match TRBD1. The germline V gene has CDR1 MNHNS and CDR2 SASEGT. This CDR3 contains 15 residues. Germline trimming cut 6 bases from V and 6 bases from J; bases unmatched to any gene: 10. CDR3 sequence: CASRLRTGRLQPQHF. The CDR3 DNA reads as TGTGCCAGCAGACTGCGGACAGGGCGGCTTCAGCCCCAGCATTTT.

The chain couples TRBV4-3 to TRBJ2-7, with a possible D match to TRBD2 (5 bases). Germline CDR1 reads LGHNA; CDR2 reads YSLEER. There are 17 residues in the CDR3. With 1 base removed from V and 2 bases from J, the gap between germline ends came to 18 bases. CDR3 sequence: CASSQVWRTGWTYEQYF. CDR3 sequence (DNA): TGCGCCAGCAGCCAAGTTTGGAGGACTGGGTGGACCTACGAGCAGTACTTC.

The chain recombines TRBV30 with TRBJ1-3, with D perhaps matching TRBD1 (6 bases). The germline V gene has CDR1 GTSNPN and CDR2 SVGIG (reference sequence). V dropped 6 bases and J dropped 0 bases, with 12 bases sitting between them. The CDR3 has 14 residues. As DNA, the CDR3 is TGTGCCTGCGCGAGGGGGGGCTCTGGAAACACCATATATTTT. This gives the protein CACARGGSGNTIYF.

This clone was observed once. This chain uses TRBV6-1 with TRBJ1-1; D not certain. V gave up 0 bases and J gave up 4 bases, with 12 bases separating them. Germline V gene lookup returns CDR1 MNHNS and CDR2 SASEGT. The CDR3 has 15 residues. The CDR3 sequence is CASSEAAGGGTEAFF. The CDR3 DNA follows: TGTGCCAGCAGTGAAGCGGCCGGAGGCGGCACTGAAGCTTTCTTT.